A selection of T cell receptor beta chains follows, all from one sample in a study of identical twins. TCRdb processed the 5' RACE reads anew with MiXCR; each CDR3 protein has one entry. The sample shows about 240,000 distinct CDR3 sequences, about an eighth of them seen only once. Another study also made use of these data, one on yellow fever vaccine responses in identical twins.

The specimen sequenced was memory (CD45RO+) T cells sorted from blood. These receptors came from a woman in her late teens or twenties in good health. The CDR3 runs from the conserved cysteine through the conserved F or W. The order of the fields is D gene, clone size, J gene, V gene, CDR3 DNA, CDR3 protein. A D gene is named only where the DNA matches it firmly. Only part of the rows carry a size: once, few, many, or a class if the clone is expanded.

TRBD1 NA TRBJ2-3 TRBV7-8 TGTGCCAGCAACCGGGACAGGGGAGATACGCAGTATTTT CASNRDRGDTQYF
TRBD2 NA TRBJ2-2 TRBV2 TGTGCCAGCATCCAGCGGGAGGCCGGGGAGCTGTTTTTT CASIQREAGELFF
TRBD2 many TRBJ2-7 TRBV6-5 TGTGCCAGCAGTTATTCCTCTAGCGGGATGTACGAGCAGTACTTC CASSYSSSGMYEQYF
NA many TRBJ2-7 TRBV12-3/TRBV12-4 TGTGCCAGCAAAGAAAGCGGTTCCTACGAGCAGTACTTC CASKESGSYEQYF
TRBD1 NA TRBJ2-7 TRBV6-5 TGTGCCAGCAGTTACTCGGTAACAGGGGGAGTATACGAGCAGTACTTC CASSYSVTGGVYEQYF
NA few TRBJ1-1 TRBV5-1 TGCGCCAGCAGCTTGGTCCAAAGTTTATACACTGAAGCTTTCTTT CASSLVQSLYTEAFF
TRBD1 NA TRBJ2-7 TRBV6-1 TGTGCCAGCAGAGAGACAGGGTTAAGCTCCTACGAGCAGTACTTC CASRETGLSSYEQYF
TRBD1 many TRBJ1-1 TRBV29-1 TGCAGCGTTGACCCGACAGGGGGCTATCCAGAAGCTTTCTTT CSVDPTGGYPEAFF
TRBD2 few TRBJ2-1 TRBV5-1 TGCGCCAGCAGCTTCCCGGAGGGAGCGGGGGGGGAACGGAATGAGCAGTTCTTC CASSFPEGAGGERNEQFF
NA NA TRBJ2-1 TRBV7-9 TGTGCCAGCAGCTTAGCTGGCGGACACAATGAGCAGTTCTTC CASSLAGGHNEQFF
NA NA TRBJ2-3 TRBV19 TGTGCCAGTAGTATAAGGAGGGGAGGAGATACGCAGTATTTT CASSIRRGGDTQYF
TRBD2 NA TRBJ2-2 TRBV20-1 TGCAGTGCTAGAGAGGCGGCGGGGGGCGACACCGGGGAGCTGTTTTTT CSAREAAGGDTGELFF
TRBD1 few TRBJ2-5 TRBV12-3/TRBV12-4 TGTGCCAGCAGTCCTAGACAGGGGGTAAGAGAGACCCAGTACTTC CASSPRQGVRETQYF
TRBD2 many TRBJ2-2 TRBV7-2 TGTGCCAGCAGCTTAGTAGCGGGAGCGAACACCGGGGAGCTGTTTTTT CASSLVAGANTGELFF
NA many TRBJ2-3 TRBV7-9 TGTGCCAGCAGCTTTGATCGGGGTTACACAGATACGCAGTATTTT CASSFDRGYTDTQYF
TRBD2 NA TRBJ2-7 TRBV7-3 TGTGCCAGCAGCCAGCGGGACCGACCCTACGAGCAGTACTTC CASSQRDRPYEQYF
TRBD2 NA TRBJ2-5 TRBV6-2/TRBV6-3 TGTGCCAGCAGTTTCAGTCTAGCGGGGTCGGAGACCCAGTACTTC CASSFSLAGSETQYF
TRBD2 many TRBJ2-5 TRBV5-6 TGTGCCAGCAGCTTGGAGCAGCGGGGGAGAGAGACCCAGTACTTC CASSLEQRGRETQYF
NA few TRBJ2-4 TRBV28 TGTGCCAGCAGTACGCAAGGGGGTGGTCTAAACATTCAGTACTTC CASSTQGGGLNIQYF
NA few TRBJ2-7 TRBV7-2 TGTGCCAGCAGCCCTACACCCGAGTTCAGGCAGCAGTACTTC CASSPTPEFRQQYF
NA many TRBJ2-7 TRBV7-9 TGTGCCAGCAGCTCGACTAGTTTGATATACGAGCAGTACTTC CASSSTSLIYEQYF
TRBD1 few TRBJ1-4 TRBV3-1 TGTGCCAGCAGCCAAGCCGGGACAGCAAATGAAAAACTGTTTTTT CASSQAGTANEKLFF
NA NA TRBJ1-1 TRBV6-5 TGTGCCAGCAGTTATCAGACTAAGAACACTGAAGCTTTCTTT CASSYQTKNTEAFF
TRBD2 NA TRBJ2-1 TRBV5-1 TGCGCCAGCAGCTTGGCCGGAGATAGCGGGATCCTTTTCAATGAGCAGTTCTTC CASSLAGDSGILFNEQFF
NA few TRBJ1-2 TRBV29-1 TGCAGCATTGTAGAGGGTCGGGATGGCTACACCTTC CSIVEGRDGYTF
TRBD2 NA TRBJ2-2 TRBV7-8 TGTGCCAGCAGCTCGAGCGGGAGGAACACCGGGGAGCTGTTTTTT CASSSSGRNTGELFF
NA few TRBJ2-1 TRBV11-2 TGTGCCAGCAAGGCTGAGGGTAGAGGGGGAGATGAGCAGTTCTTC CASKAEGRGGDEQFF
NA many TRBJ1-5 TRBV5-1 TGCGCCAGCAGCTTGGAAGGTAGCAATCAGCCCCAGCATTTT CASSLEGSNQPQHF
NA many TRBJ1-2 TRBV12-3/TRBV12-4 TGTGCCAGCAGTTTGCTTCGACAAAACTATGGCTACACCTTC CASSLLRQNYGYTF
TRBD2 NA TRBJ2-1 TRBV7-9 TGTGCCAGCACACGACTAGCGGGAGTAGTTGAGCAGTTCTTC CASTRLAGVVEQFF
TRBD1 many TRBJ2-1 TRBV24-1 TGTGCCACCAGTGATGCACAGGGGATTAACTACAATGAGCAGTTCTTC CATSDAQGINYNEQFF
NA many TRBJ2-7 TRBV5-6 TGTGCCAGCAGCTGGGGACGAACTTTTGACGAGCAGTACTTC CASSWGRTFDEQYF
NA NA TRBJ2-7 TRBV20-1 TGCAGTGCGAGCGGGTCCGTGGGAAACTTC CSASGSVGNF
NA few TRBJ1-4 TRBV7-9 TGTGCCAGCAGCCCGGGGGTCCTGGATGAAAAACTGTTTTTT CASSPGVLDEKLFF
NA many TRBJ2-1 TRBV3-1 TGTGCCAGCAGCCAAGACGCCCGTGCTAGTGATGAGCAGTTCTTC CASSQDARASDEQFF
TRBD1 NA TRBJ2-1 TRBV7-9 TGTGCCAGCAGCTTAGATGAGGACAGGGAGCAGTTCTTC CASSLDEDREQFF
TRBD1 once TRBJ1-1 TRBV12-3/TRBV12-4 TGTGCCAGCAGAGGGGACAGTAAGAACACTGAAGCTTTCTTT CASRGDSKNTEAFF
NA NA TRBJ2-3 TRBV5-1 TGCGCCAGCAGCTTTTTTTTGGATACGCAGTATTTT CASSFFLDTQYF
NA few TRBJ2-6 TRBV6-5 TGTGCCAGCAGTTACTCGCATTCTGGGGCCAACGTCCTGACTTTC CASSYSHSGANVLTF
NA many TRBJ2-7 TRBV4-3 TGCGCCAGCAGCCAAGAAATCGGGGGTTCGGGCGAGCAGTACTTC CASSQEIGGSGEQYF
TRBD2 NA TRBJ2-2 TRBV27 TGTGCCAGCAGTCCCCGGGGTAGCGGGAGTATTCACGGGGAGCTGTTTTTT CASSPRGSGSIHGELFF
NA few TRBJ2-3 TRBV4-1 TGCGCCAGCAGCCAAGCCCCGTCAGAGTATAGAGGCACAGATACGCAGTATTTT CASSQAPSEYRGTDTQYF
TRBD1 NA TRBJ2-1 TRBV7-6 TGTGCCAGCAGCTTATGGGACAGGGTGGAAAATGAGCAGTTCTTC CASSLWDRVENEQFF
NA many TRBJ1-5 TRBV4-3 TGCGCCAGCAGCCCACGAAGAGGGGTTGGGGGTCAGCCCCAGCATTTT CASSPRRGVGGQPQHF
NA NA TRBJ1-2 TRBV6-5 TGTGCCAGCAGTTTAGAACGGGGGGCGAGCTATGGCTACACCTTC CASSLERGASYGYTF
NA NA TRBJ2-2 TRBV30 TGTGCCTGGAGTTTTAAGACAGGAGCAACCGGGGAGCTGTTTTTT CAWSFKTGATGELFF
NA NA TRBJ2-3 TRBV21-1 TGTGCCAGCAGCACCTCGGGGCAGGGGGCGACAGATACGCAGTATTTT CASSTSGQGATDTQYF
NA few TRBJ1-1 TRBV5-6 TGTGCCAGCAGCTATATTGGACCCACTGAAGCTTTCTTT CASSYIGPTEAFF
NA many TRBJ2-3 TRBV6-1 TGTGCCAGCAGTAGACCTAACACAGATACGCAGTATTTT CASSRPNTDTQYF
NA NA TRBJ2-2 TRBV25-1 TGTGCCAGCCGTGCCCCGGGACGTACCAACACCGGGGAGCTGTTTTTT CASRAPGRTNTGELFF